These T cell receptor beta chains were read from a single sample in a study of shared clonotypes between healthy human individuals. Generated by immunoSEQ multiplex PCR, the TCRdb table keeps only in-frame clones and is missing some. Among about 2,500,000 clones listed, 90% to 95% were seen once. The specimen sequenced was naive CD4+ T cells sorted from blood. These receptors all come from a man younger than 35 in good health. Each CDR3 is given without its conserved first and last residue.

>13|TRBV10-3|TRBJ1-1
AISESSGHGTEAF
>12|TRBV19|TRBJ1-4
ASSRDSLNEKLF
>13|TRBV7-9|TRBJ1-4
ASSESQVINEKLF
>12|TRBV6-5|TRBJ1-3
ASSYSGSGNTIY
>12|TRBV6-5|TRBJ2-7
ASRVAGGGSEQY
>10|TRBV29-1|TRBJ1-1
SVEGNPKTAH
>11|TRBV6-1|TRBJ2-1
ASASGSGNEQF
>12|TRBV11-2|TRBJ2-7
ASSPLRVPNEQY
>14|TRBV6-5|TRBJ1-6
ASSYSTDPYNSPLH
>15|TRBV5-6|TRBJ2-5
ASSLEEASGGEETQY
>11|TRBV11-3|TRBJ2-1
ASSRAQGAWQF
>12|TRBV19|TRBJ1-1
ASSSTGVNTEAF
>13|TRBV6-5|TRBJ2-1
ASRPGTDKAGRQF
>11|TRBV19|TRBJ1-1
ASSLRDSTEAF
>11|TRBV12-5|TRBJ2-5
ASGTAIQETQY
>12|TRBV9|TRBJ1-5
ASSRTGTNQPQH
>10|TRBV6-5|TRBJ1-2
ASRRQGSGYT
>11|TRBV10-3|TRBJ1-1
AISDQPNTEAF
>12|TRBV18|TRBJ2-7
ASSLNRGQNEQY
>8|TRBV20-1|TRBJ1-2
SARRDGYT
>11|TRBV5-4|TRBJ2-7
ASSGDYSYEQY
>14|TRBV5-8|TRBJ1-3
ASSDLGQSSRNTIY
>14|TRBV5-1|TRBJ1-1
ASAPRAGGMNTEAF
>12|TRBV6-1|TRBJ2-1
ASRTGGSYNEQF
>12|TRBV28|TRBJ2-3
ASSLVRGGGTQY
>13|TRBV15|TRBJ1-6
ATSRDRVRDSPLH
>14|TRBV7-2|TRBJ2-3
ASSLESGRVPDTQY
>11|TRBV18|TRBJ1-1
ASSPPAGWEAF
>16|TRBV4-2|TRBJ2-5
ASSQELAGGPEQETQY
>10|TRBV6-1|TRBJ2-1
ASSEHLNEQF
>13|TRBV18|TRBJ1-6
ASSPTASKNSPLH
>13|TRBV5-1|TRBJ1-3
ASSGQGVPGNTIY
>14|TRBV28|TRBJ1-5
ASSAYPDRVSQPQH
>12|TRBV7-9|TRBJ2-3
ASSLAGGGDTQY
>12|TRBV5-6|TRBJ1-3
ASSLVTLRDTIY
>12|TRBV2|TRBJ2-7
ASNLAGVTYEQY
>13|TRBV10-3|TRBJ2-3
AISDVTSGGDTQY
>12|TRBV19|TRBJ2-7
ASSHRGQGYEQY
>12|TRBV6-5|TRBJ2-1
ASSYSWGGNEQF
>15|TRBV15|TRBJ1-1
ATSRGVGKESRTEAF
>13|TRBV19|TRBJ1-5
ASSTGQRSNQPQH
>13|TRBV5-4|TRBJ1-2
ASSLIGKGWYGYT
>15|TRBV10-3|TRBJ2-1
AINQGPNVNSYNEQF
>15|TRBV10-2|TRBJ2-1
ASSEALADPSYNEQF
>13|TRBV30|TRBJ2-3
AWSQTGVNTDTQY
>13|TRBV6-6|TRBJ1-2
ASTGVAGGFYGYT
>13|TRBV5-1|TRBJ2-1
ASRSTGSSYNEQF
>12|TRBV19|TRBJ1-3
ASSTTGQGNTIY